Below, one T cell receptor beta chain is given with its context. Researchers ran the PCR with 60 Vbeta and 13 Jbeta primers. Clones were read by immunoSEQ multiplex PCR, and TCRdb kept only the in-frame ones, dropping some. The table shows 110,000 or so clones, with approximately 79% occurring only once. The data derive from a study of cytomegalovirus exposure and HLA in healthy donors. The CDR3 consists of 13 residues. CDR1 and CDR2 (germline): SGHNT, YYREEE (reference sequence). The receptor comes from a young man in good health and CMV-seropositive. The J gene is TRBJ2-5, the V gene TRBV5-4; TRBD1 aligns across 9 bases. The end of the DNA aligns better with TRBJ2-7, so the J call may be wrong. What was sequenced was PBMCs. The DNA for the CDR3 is TGTGCCAGCAAACAGGGGGCCTCCTACGAGCAGTACTTC. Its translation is CASKQGASYEQYF.